A selection of T cell receptor beta chains follows, all from one sample in a study of shared clonotypes between healthy human individuals. Clones were sequenced by immunoSEQ multiplex PCR, and TCRdb holds only the in-frame ones, with some missing. The sample yields roughly 400,000 clones, just over 95% seen once. The source material was memory CD8+ T cells sorted from blood. The receptors stem from a man aged 25-45 years in good health. The CDR3 runs from the conserved cysteine through the conserved F or W. D genes are given only for firm matches. For some rows the clone size is stated as once, few or many, or as a class when expanded; others skip it.

.	.	TRBV2	TRBJ2-3	CASSEGLFGQGTQYF	TGTGCCAGCAGTGAAGGCCTATTTGGGCAAGGTACGCAGTATTTT
.	.	TRBV13	TRBJ2-1	CASSVTNEQFF	TGTGCCAGCAGCGTAACCAATGAGCAGTTCTTC
.	.	TRBV11-2	TRBJ2-7	CASSLAVVVLYEQYF	TGTGCCAGCAGCTTGGCGGTGGTAGTTCTCTACGAGCAGTACTTC
.	.	TRBV10-1	TRBJ1-3	CASSESGGNTIYF	TGCGCCAGCAGTGAGTCAGGTGGAAACACCATATATTTT
.	.	TRBV5-4	TRBJ2-7	CASSFGTYEQYF	TGTGCCAGCAGCTTTGGGACCTACGAGCAGTACTTC
.	.	TRBV25-1	TRBJ2-2	CASSGGMNTGELFF	TGTGCCAGCAGTGGCGGGATGAACACCGGGGAGCTGTTTTTT
.	.	TRBV14	TRBJ1-3	CASSLRNTIYF	TGTGCCAGCAGCCTTAGAAACACCATATATTTT
TRBD2	.	TRBV2	TRBJ2-6	CASSARGAGANVLTF	TGTGCCAGCAGTGCCCGGGGGGCTGGGGCCAACGTCCTGACTTTC
TRBD2	.	TRBV4-1	TRBJ2-1	CASSQATSVFLDEQFF	TGCGCCAGCAGCCAAGCAACTAGCGTTTTTCTCGATGAGCAGTTCTTC
.	.	TRBV20-1	TRBJ2-7	CSAREGYEQYF	TGCAGTGCTAGGGAGGGCTACGAGCAGTACTTC
TRBD2	.	TRBV5-1	TRBJ2-3	CASSFRASGSTDTQYF	TGCGCCAGCAGCTTCAGGGCTAGCGGGAGCACAGATACGCAGTATTTT
TRBD1	once	TRBV19	TRBJ2-6	CASSSLLPGQVVWANVLTF	TGTGCCAGTAGTTCCCTCCTGCCTGGACAGGTGGTCTGGGCCAACGTCCTGACTTTC
.	.	TRBV4-2	TRBJ1-3	CASSRDLSSGNTIYF	TGTGCCAGCAGCCGAGATTTGAGCTCTGGAAACACCATATATTTT
.	once	TRBV6-5	TRBJ1-4	CASSFDGATNEKLFF	TGTGCCAGCAGTTTCGACGGGGCAACTAATGAAAAACTGTTTTTT
TRBD2	once	TRBV19	TRBJ2-7	CASSTSGFSYEQYF	TGTGCCAGTAGTACTAGCGGTTTCTCCTACGAGCAGTACTTC
.	.	TRBV5-1	TRBJ1-5	CASSLGLTAGNQPQHF	TGCGCCAGCAGCTTGGGTCTGACAGCTGGTAATCAGCCCCAGCATTTT
TRBD2	.	TRBV6-5	TRBJ2-7	CASSYAAGGQGEQYF	TGTGCCAGCAGTTACGCGGCGGGAGGGCAGGGAGAGCAGTACTTC
TRBD1	.	TRBV5-4	TRBJ1-1	CASSLGGQGGTEAFF	TGTGCCAGCAGCTTGGGGGGACAGGGAGGGACTGAAGCTTTCTTT
.	.	TRBV6-1	TRBJ1-2	CASSELGQGSTYTF	TGTGCCAGCAGTGAATTAGGGCAGGGCTCAACCTACACCTTC
TRBD1	.	TRBV19	TRBJ1-2	CASSIDRGNGYTF	TGTGCCAGTAGTATCGACAGGGGGAATGGCTACACCTTC
.	.	TRBV30	TRBJ2-3	CAWSVQASLYFGDTQYF	TGTGCCTGGAGTGTACAGGCCTCACTCTATTTCGGAGATACGCAGTATTTT
.	.	TRBV28	TRBJ1-5	CASSPSGNQPQHF	TGTGCCAGCAGTCCGAGTGGCAATCAGCCCCAGCATTTT
TRBD2	.	TRBV11-1	TRBJ2-1	CASSQAGTRFPYNEQFF	TGTGCCAGCAGCCAAGCCGGGACTAGGTTTCCCTACAATGAGCAGTTCTTC
TRBD2	.	TRBV7-6	TRBJ2-1	CASSPPPRLANNEQFF	TGTGCCAGCAGCCCCCCCCCGAGACTAGCGAACAATGAGCAGTTCTTC
.	.	TRBV21-1	TRBJ2-3	CASSCLIRPDTQYF	TGTGCCAGCAGCTGCCTGATTAGACCAGATACGCAGTATTTT
.	.	TRBV2	TRBJ1-5	CASSGGLEPQHF	TGTGCCAGCAGTGGCGGGCTGGAGCCCCAGCATTTT
.	.	TRBV4-1	TRBJ2-1	CASSQVPSSYNEQFF	TGCGCCAGCAGCCAGGTACCCAGCTCCTACAATGAGCAGTTCTTC
.	.	TRBV28	TRBJ1-2	CASSHDSYGYTF	TGTGCCAGCAGCCACGACAGTTATGGCTACACCTTC
TRBD2	.	TRBV4-2	TRBJ2-7	CASSQDRSGRGSYEQYF	TGTGCCAGCAGCCAAGATCGAAGCGGGAGGGGCTCCTACGAGCAGTACTTC
TRBD2	.	TRBV6-1	TRBJ2-1	CASSEAGGRNEQFF	TGTGCCAGCAGTGAAGCGGGAGGGAGGAATGAGCAGTTCTTC
.	.	TRBV5-6	TRBJ2-5	CASSLLGTPIKETQYF	TGTGCCAGCAGCTTGCTTGGGACCCCCATCAAAGAGACCCAGTACTTC
TRBD2	.	TRBV4-1	TRBJ2-3	CASSLRTSGMDTQYF	TGCGCCAGCAGCCTTCGGACTAGCGGGATGGATACGCAGTATTTT
.	.	TRBV14	TRBJ2-5	CASSQDLAWKETQYF	TGTGCCAGCAGCCAGGATTTGGCCTGGAAAGAGACCCAGTACTTC
TRBD1	.	TRBV25-1	TRBJ2-2	CASSEPRTGSVAGKLFF	TGTGCCAGCAGTGAACCCAGGACAGGGTCGGTCGCCGGGAAGCTGTTTTTT
TRBD1	.	TRBV7-9	TRBJ2-5	CASSLAWDRANQETQYF	TGTGCCAGCAGCTTAGCATGGGACAGGGCCAACCAAGAGACCCAGTACTTC
.	.	TRBV27	TRBJ2-5	CASSYFPAQTQYF	TGTGCCAGCAGTTATTTCCCCGCGCAGACCCAGTACTTC
.	.	TRBV6-5	TRBJ2-7	CASSYGAGGGGEQYF	TGTGCCAGCAGTTATGGAGCTGGGGGCGGGGGCGAGCAGTACTTC
.	.	TRBV5-4	TRBJ2-5	CASSLGGQETQYF	TGTGCCAGCAGCTTGGGGGGCCAAGAGACCCAGTACTTC